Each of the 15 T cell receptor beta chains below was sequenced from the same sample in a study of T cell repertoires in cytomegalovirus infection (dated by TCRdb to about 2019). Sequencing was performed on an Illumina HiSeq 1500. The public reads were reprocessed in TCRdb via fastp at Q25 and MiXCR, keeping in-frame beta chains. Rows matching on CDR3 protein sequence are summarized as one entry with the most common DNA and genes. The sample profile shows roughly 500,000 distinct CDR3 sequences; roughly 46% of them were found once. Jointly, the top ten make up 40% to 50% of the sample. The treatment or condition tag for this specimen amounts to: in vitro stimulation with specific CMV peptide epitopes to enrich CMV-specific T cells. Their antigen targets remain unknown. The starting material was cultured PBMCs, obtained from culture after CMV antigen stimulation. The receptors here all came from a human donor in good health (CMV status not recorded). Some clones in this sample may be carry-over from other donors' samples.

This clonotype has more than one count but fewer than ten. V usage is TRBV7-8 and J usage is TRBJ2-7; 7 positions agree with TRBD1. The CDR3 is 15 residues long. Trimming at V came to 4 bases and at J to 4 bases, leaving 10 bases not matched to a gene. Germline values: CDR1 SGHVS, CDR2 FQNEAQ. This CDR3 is CASSSYTGANYEQYF. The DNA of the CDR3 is TGTGCCAGCAGCTCCTATACAGGGGCGAATTACGAGCAGTACTTC.

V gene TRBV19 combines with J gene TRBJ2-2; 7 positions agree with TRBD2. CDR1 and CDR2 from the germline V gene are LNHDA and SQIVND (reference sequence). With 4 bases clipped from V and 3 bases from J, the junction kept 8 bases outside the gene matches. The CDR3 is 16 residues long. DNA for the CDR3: TGTGCCAGTAGTAATGGCGGGAGAGGAGACACCGGGGAGCTGTTTTTT. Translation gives CASSNGGRGDTGELFF. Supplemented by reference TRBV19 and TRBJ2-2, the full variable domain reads DGGITQSPKYLFRKEGQNVTLSCEQNLNHDAMYWYRQDPGQGLRLIYYSQIVNDFQKGDIAEGYSVSREKKESFPLTVTSAQKNPTAFYLCASSNGGRGDTGELFFGEGSRLTVL.

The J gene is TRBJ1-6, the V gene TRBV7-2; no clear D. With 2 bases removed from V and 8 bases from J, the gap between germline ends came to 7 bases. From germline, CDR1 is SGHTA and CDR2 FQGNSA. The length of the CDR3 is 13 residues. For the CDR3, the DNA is TGTGCCAGCAGCTTATTAGCGGATTCACCCCTCCACTTT. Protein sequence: CASSLLADSPLHF.

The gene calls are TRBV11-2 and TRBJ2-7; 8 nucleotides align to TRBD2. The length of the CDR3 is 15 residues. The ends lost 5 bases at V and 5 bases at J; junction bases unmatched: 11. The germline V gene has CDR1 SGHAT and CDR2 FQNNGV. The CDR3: CASSPMRGARNEQYF. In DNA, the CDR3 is TGTGCCAGCAGCCCCATGCGGGGGGCAAGAAACGAGCAGTACTTC. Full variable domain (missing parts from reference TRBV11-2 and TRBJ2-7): EAGVAQSPRYKIIEKRQSVAFWCNPISGHATLYWYQQILGQGPKLLIQFQNNGVVDDSQLPKDRFSAERLKGVDSTLKIQPAKLEDSAVYLCASSPMRGARNEQYFGPGTRLTVT.

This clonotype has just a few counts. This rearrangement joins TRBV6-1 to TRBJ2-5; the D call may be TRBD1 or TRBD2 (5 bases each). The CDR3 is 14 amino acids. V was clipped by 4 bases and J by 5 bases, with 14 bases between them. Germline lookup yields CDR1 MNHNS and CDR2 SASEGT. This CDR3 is CASSARGLEETQYF. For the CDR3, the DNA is TGTGCCAGCAGTGCTCGGGGCCTCGAGGAGACCCAGTACTTC.

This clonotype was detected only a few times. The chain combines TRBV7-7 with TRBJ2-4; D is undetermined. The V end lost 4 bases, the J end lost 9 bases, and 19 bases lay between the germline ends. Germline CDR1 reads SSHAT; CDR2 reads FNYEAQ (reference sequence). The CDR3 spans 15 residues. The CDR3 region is CASSSRISTGAIQYF. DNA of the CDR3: TGTGCCAGCAGCTCCCGCATTAGTACCGGCGCCATTCAGTACTTC. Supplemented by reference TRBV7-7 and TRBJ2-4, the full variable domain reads GAGVSQSPRYKVTKRGQDVTLRCDPISSHATLYWYQQALGQGPEFLTYFNYEAQPDKSGLPSDRFSAERPEGSISTLTIQRTEQRDSAMYRCASSSRISTGAIQYFGAGTRLSVL.

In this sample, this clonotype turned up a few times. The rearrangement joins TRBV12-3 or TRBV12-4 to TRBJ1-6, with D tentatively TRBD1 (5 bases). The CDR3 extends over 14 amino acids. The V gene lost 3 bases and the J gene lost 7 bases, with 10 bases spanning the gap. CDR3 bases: TGTGCCAGCAGTTTCGGGGCAGACAATTCACCCCTCCACTTT. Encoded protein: CASSFGADNSPLHF.

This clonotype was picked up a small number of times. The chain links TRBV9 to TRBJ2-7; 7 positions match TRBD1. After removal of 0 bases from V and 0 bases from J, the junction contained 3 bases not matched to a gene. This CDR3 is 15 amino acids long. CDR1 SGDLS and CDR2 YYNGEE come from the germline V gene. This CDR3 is CASSVETGSSYEQYF. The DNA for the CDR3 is TGTGCCAGCAGCGTAGAGACAGGGAGCTCCTACGAGCAGTACTTC. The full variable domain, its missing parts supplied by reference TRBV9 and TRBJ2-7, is DSGVTQTPKHLITATGQRVTLRCSPRSGDLSVYWYQQSLDQGLQFLIQYYNGEERAKGNILERFSAQQFPDLHSELNLSSLELGDSALYFCASSVETGSSYEQYFGPGTRLTVT.

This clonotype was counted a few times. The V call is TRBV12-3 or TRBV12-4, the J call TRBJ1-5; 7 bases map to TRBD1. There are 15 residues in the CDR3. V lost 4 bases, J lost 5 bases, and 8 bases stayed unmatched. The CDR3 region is CASSYSGTVYQPQHF. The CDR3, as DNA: TGTGCCAGCAGTTACTCCGGGACAGTTTATCAGCCCCAGCATTTT.

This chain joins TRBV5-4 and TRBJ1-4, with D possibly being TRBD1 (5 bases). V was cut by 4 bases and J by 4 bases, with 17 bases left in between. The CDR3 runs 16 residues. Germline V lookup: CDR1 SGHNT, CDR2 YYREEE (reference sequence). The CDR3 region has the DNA TGTGCCAGCAGCCCTAGCAGAGACAGAGTTAATGAAAAACTGTTTTTT. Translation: CASSPSRDRVNEKLFF.

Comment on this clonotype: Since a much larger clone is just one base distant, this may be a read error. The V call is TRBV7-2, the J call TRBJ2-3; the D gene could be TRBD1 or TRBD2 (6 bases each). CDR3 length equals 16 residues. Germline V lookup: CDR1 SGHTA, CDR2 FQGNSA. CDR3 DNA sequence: TGTGCCGGCAGCTTACGAGGGGGGCTGGCGGAAGATACGCAGTATTTT. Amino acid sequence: CAGSLRGGLAEDTQYF.

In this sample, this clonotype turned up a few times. CDR3 coding DNA: TGTGCCAGTTTAAACCTCTACTTCATCGTC. As protein: CASLNLYFIV. The chain combines TRBV19 with TRBJ2-7; D is uncertain. Germline assignment: CDR1 LNHDA and CDR2 SQIVND (reference sequence). The CDR3 length is 10 residues.

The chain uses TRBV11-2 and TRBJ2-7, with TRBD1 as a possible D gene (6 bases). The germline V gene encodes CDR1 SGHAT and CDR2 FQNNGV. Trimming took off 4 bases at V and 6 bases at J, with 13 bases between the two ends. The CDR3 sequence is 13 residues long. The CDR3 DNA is TGTGCCAGCAGCTCCAATGACAGGCCCGAGCAGTACTTC. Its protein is CASSSNDRPEQYF.

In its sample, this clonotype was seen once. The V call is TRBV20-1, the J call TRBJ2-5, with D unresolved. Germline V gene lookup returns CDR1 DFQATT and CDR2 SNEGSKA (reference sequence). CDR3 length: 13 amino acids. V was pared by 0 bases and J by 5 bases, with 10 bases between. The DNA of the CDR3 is TGCAGTGCTAGAGATTTCCAGAAGGAGACCCAGTACTTC. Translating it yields CSARDFQKETQYF.

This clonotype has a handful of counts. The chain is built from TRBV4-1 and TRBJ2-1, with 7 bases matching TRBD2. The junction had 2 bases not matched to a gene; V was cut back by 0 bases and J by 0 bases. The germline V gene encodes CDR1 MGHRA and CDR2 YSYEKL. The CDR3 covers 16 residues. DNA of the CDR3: TGCGCCAGCAGCCAAGATGGGGGGGGCTCCTACAATGAGCAGTTCTTC. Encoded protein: CASSQDGGGSYNEQFF.